This T cell receptor beta chain was retrieved from a study of early T cells in non-severe SARS-CoV-2 infection. In the study overall: Bulk RNA from unsorted whole blood was sequenced; chains were unpaired.

TCRdb analysed the 5' RACE reads with MiXCR anew, one entry per CDR3 protein. Counted here are 85,000 to 90,000 distinct CDR3 sequences, less than 15% occurring once; the ten biggest clones make up roughly 6.5%. Germline CDR1 reads MGHRA; CDR2 reads YSYEKL. CDR3 length equals 12 residues. V shed 1 base and J shed 8 bases, with 8 bases lying between them. This sequence joins TRBV4-1 and TRBJ1-1; D gene unclear. The source is an adult who was a healthcare worker with PCR-confirmed SARS-CoV-2 infection or an uninfected control (not recorded which). The sequenced material came from whole blood. The CDR3: CASSQGPTEAFF. As DNA, the CDR3 is TGCGCCAGCAGCCAAGGGCCCACCGAAGCTTTCTTT.